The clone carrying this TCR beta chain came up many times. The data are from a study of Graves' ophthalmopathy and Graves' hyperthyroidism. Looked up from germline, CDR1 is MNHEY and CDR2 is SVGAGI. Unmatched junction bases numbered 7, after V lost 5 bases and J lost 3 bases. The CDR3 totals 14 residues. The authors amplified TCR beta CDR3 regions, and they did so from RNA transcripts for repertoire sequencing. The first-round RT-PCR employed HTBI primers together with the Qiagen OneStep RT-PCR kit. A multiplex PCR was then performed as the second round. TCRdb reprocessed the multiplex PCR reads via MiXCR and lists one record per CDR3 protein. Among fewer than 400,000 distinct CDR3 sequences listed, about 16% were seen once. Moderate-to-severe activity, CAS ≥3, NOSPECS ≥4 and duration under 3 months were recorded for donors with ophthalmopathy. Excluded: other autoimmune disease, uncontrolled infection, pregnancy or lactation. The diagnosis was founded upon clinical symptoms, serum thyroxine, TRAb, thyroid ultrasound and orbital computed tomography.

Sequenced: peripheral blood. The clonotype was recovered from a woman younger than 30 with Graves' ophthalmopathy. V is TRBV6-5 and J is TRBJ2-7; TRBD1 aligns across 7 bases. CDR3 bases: TGTGCCAGCAGTACCGGGACAGCAAACTACGAGCAGTACTTC. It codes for CASSTGTANYEQYF.